This T cell receptor (beta chain) was identified during a study of shared clonotypes between healthy human individuals. Produced via immunoSEQ multiplex PCR; TCRdb's table is partial and in-frame only. The sample contains 550,000 to 700,000 clones, around three quarters of which appear only once. The CDR3 sequence is 15 residues long. Trimming at V came to 6 bases and at J to 9 bases, leaving 13 bases not matched to a gene. The germline V gene encodes CDR1 SNHLY and CDR2 FYNNEI. The chain carries TRBV2 and TRBJ2-1; 8 positions match TRBD1. The sample taken for sequencing was memory CD4+ T cells sorted from blood. As for subset: CD45RA-negative fraction. The sequence came from a woman in her twenties or thirties in good health. The CDR3 nucleotides are TGTGCCAGCAGCGCTCCGGACAGGGATGCGGTTGAGCAGTTCTTC. It is translated as CASSAPDRDAVEQFF.